The 15 T cell receptor beta chains below were found in one sample sequenced in a study of identical twins. Each CDR3 protein is one row after TCRdb ran MiXCR on the 5' RACE reads. The data show under 900,000 distinct CDR3 sequences, 18% seen once. In addition, the sample was reused for a study of T cells expressing NK-cell markers.

The sequenced sample consisted of PBMCs. All receptors derive from a woman aged 18-29 years in good health.

The table lists this clonotype with a few counts. The rearrangement joins TRBV10-3 to TRBJ2-4; D gene ambiguous. V was trimmed by 0 bases and J by 9 bases, leaving 9 bases between them. The CDR3 is made up of 13 amino acids. Germline CDR1 ENHRY, CDR2 SYGVKD. CDR3: CAISESNGRIQYF. The CDR3 DNA reads as TGTGCCATCAGTGAGTCGAATGGTCGCATTCAGTACTTC.

V usage is TRBV7-2 and J usage is TRBJ1-1; tentative D call: TRBD1 (5 bases). Germline assignment: CDR1 SGHTA and CDR2 FQGNSA. The CDR3 contains 17 residues. The V gene lost 4 bases and the J gene lost 0 bases, with 18 bases spanning the gap. CDR3 DNA: TGTGCCAGCAGCTCAATGATTGGGACCGGGGTGAACACTGAAGCTTTCTTT. Amino acid sequence: CASSSMIGTGVNTEAFF.

The gene calls are TRBV6-6 and TRBJ2-1, with D perhaps matching TRBD1 (6 bases). CDR3 length equals 13 residues. V lost 7 bases to trimming and J lost 13 bases, with 20 bases between them. Germline V gene sequence: CDR1 MNHNY, CDR2 SVGAGI (reference sequence). DNA for the CDR3: TGTGCCAGCAACCCAGGACGTGGGGGCGGTCAGTTCTTC. This encodes CASNPGRGGGQFF.

This clonotype turned up a few times. The genes are TRBV25-1 and TRBJ1-2; 9 nucleotides match TRBD1. The CDR3 has 17 amino acids. J was trimmed by 4 bases and V by 7 bases; bases with no gene match: 16. Per germline, CDR1 MGHDK and CDR2 SYGVNS. For the CDR3, the DNA is TGTGCCAGCAAAGCGCCGGGACAGGGAGCATTCGGCTATGGCTACACCTTC. It is translated as CASKAPGQGAFGYGYTF.

This clonotype turned up a few times. V is TRBV10-3 and J is TRBJ1-5; D ambiguous. V lost 5 bases to trimming and J lost 0 bases, with 11 bases between them. The germline CDR1 and CDR2 sequences are ENHRY and SYGVKD. This CDR3 spans 15 amino acids. DNA of the CDR3: TGTGCCATCAGTCCAGATTTTTATAGCAATCAGCCCCAGCATTTT. It translates to CAISPDFYSNQPQHF.

In DNA, the CDR3 is TGCGCCAGCAGCTTGGTTGGACTAGCGGGAGGGTTCGACACCGGGGAGCTGTTTTTT. It is translated as CASSLVGLAGGFDTGELFF. V is TRBV5-1 and J is TRBJ2-2; TRBD2 aligns across 15 bases. CDR1 and CDR2 from the germline V gene are SGHRS and YFSETQ. The CDR3 runs to 19 residues. V shed 0 bases and J 3 bases; nucleotides not matched to a gene: 6.

This clonotype has just a few counts. The chain has TRBV12-3 or TRBV12-4 and TRBJ2-2; 7 bases map to TRBD1. V dropped 3 bases and J dropped 5; count of bases not matched to a gene: 6. The CDR3 totals 15 residues. The CDR3 coding sequence is TGTGCCAGCAGTTTTAGGCAGGACAGGACCGGGGAGCTGTTTTTT. Protein sequence: CASSFRQDRTGELFF.

The V and J genes are TRBV19 and TRBJ2-1; D possibly corresponds to TRBD1 (5 bases). CDR1 LNHDA and CDR2 SQIVND come from the germline V gene (reference sequence). The CDR3 loop spans 16 amino acids. Trimming shortened V by 0 bases and J by 0 bases, and 9 bases separated the two germline ends. Here the CDR3 reads CASSIDGAGSYNEQFF. The DNA of the CDR3 is TGTGCCAGTAGTATAGATGGGGCTGGCTCCTACAATGAGCAGTTCTTC.

CDR3: CASSFRPASGSWNEQYF. CDR3 DNA sequence: TGCGCCAGCAGCTTCAGGCCCGCTAGCGGGAGTTGGAACGAGCAGTACTTC. The rearrangement joins TRBV5-1 to TRBJ2-7; 10 bases are shared with TRBD2. The CDR3 is made up of 17 amino acids. With 2 bases clipped from V and 5 bases from J, the junction kept 13 bases outside the gene matches. Germline V CDR1 and CDR2: SGHRS, YFSETQ. The complete variable domain, with remaining parts taken from reference TRBV5-1 and TRBJ2-7, reads KAGVTQTPRYLIKTRGQQVTLSCSPISGHRSVSWYQQTPGQGLQFLFEYFSETQRNKGNFPGRFSGRQFSNSRSEMNVSTLELGDSALYLCASSFRPASGSWNEQYFGPGTRLTVT.

The chain combines TRBV27 with TRBJ2-5, with D tentatively TRBD2 (7 bases). Trimming removed 4 bases at V and 5 bases at J, with 17 bases between. CDR3 size: 15 residues. Germline assignment: CDR1 MNHEY and CDR2 SMNVEV (reference sequence). As DNA, the CDR3 is TGTGCCAGCAGTTACGCGGGGGCCCTTCGGGAGACCCAGTACTTC. Its translation: CASSYAGALRETQYF.

V is TRBV7-9 and J is TRBJ2-1; either TRBD1 or TRBD2 may supply D (5 bases each). The CDR3 has 17 amino acids. Germline lookup yields CDR1 SEHNR and CDR2 FQNEAQ (reference sequence). Trimming took 5 bases from V and 5 from J, leaving 22 bases between them. In nucleotides, the CDR3 is TGTGCCAGCAGCCAGCCTATATTTGGGACGACCCACAATGAGCAGTTCTTC. Translated: CASSQPIFGTTHNEQFF.

The chain is built from TRBV6-1 and TRBJ2-7; D is possibly TRBD1 (6 bases). The germline V gene encodes CDR1 MNHNS and CDR2 SASEGT. CDR3 length equals 18 residues. Trimming took 6 bases from V and 3 from J, leaving 27 bases between them. Here the CDR3 reads CASSRPRTAYLPVYEQYF. In DNA form, the CDR3 reads TGTGCCAGCAGCCGACCTAGGACAGCCTATTTACCGGTCTACGAGCAGTACTTC.

The CDR3 nucleotides are TGCGCCAGCGGGAGTATCTACAATGAGCAGTTCTTC. The encoded protein is CASGSIYNEQFF. The genes are TRBV20-1 and TRBJ2-1; 8 bases are shared with TRBD2. This CDR3 comprises 12 residues. Per germline, CDR1 DFQATT and CDR2 SNEGSKA (reference sequence).

There are a few counts of this clonotype. This chain connects TRBV12-3 or TRBV12-4 to TRBJ1-2, with 8 bases identical to TRBD1. The CDR3 length is 14 residues. V was clipped by 3 bases and J by 13 bases; unmatched bases: 13. DNA for the CDR3: TGTGCCAGCAGTTTTTGGGGCGTTTCGGACAGGGTCACCTTC. Its translation is CASSFWGVSDRVTF.

This clonotype showed up just a few times. The V call is TRBV12-3 or TRBV12-4, the J call TRBJ2-2; D unresolved. The CDR3 is 14 amino acids. V lost 3 bases to trimming and J lost 6 bases, with 11 bases between them. The CDR3 coding sequence is TGTGCCAGCAGTTTCGAGAGGTTGGCCGGGGAGCTGTTTTTT. This gives the protein CASSFERLAGELFF.